This TCR beta chain is drawn from a study of T-cell memory formation after mild COVID-19. Study findings and constraints: The pre-infection memory compartment contained some responding clones, suggesting cross-reactive memory joined. Most CD4+ clones that shrank were in CM and EM, while CD8+ ones turned up in EMRA.

Germline CDR1 and CDR2: WSHSY and SAAADI. V was shortened by 8 bases and J by 5 bases, with 15 bases between the two germline ends. The CDR3 has 13 amino acids. Using its own MiXCR run on the 5' RACE reads, TCRdb lists one record per CDR3 protein. This table has about 260,000 distinct CDR3 sequences, about a sixth appearing once. In its sample, this clonotype was seen many times. Its antigen is undetermined. The TCR comes from a man aged 18 to 29 who had mild COVID-19 (a few samples of this study predate the infection). Cell type and time point are not known. The source material was PBMCs or a T cell subset sorted from them (not recorded which). The gene calls are TRBV10-2 and TRBJ2-5; D remains ambiguous. CDR3 in amino acids: CASSVSGRETQYF. Written as DNA, the CDR3 is TGCGCCAGCTCGGTTTCAGGCCGGGAGACCCAGTACTTC.